What follows are 14 T cell receptor beta chains derived from one specimen sequenced in a study of blood T cell repertoires in COVID-19. TCRdb keeps only in-frame clones here, not all; method: immunoSEQ multiplex PCR. The table lists roughly 240,000 clones, around 88% of them singletons. The sequenced sample was peripheral blood. These TCRs come from a woman between 25 and 40 years old who had recovered from COVID-19.

The J gene is TRBJ2-2, the V gene TRBV5-1, with 7 bases aligning to TRBD1. The junction had 5 bases not matched to a gene; V was cut back by 2 bases and J by 4 bases. CDR1 is SGHRS, CDR2 YFSETQ, per germline. The CDR3 covers 15 residues. CDR3 sequence reads: CASSLETGATGELFF. DNA of the CDR3: TGCGCCAGCAGCTTAGAAACAGGGGCCACCGGGGAGCTGTTTTTT.

The V and J genes are TRBV3-1 (or the pseudogene TRBV3-2) and TRBJ1-2, with 9 bases identical to TRBD1. CDR3 size: 19 residues. The V and J ends lost 4 bases and 5 bases, in that order; junction bases with no gene match: 20. Looked up from germline, CDR1 is LGHDT and CDR2 is YNNKEL (reference sequence). The CDR3 spells CASSPLPGQGWQDGYGYTF. The CDR3 DNA follows: TGTGCCAGCAGCCCTTTACCCGGACAGGGGTGGCAGGATGGATATGGCTACACCTTC.

The chain carries TRBV27 and TRBJ1-5, with D tentatively TRBD1 (6 bases). The V gene's germline CDR1 is MNHEY and CDR2 SMNVEV (reference sequence). This CDR3 region has 18 residues. V was cut by 2 bases and J by 0 bases, with 17 bases left in between. The CDR3 spells CASSLIGGAGNSNQPQHF. The CDR3 nucleotides are TGTGCCAGCAGTTTAATTGGGGGCGCAGGTAATAGCAATCAGCCCCAGCATTTT.

V is TRBV7-9 and J is TRBJ2-5; 11 bases are shared with TRBD2. The CDR3 sequence is 16 residues long. J lost 1 base, V lost 3 bases, and 4 bases had no gene match. Germline V gives CDR1 SEHNR, CDR2 FQNEAQ (reference sequence). The CDR3 DNA is TGTGCCAGCAGCTTGGGACTAGCGGAGACCCAAGAGACCCAGTACTTC. It translates to CASSLGLAETQETQYF.

The V call is TRBV24-1, the J call TRBJ2-7, with D perhaps TRBD1 (6 bases). CDR1 is KGHDR and CDR2 is SFDVKD in the germline V gene. The CDR3 is made up of 16 amino acids. Trimming took 8 bases from V and 5 from J, leaving 24 bases between them. The CDR3 spells CATILFYRLTGHEQYF. CDR3 nucleotides: TGTGCCACCATCCTCTTTTATAGACTGACAGGCCACGAGCAGTACTTC.

The chain uses TRBV19 and TRBJ2-3; the D is unclear. This CDR3 spans 16 amino acids. Deletions cut 3 bases from V and 4 bases from J, with 17 bases between. Germline V CDR1 and CDR2: LNHDA, SQIVND (reference sequence). CDR3 in DNA: TGTGCCAGTAGTATCCGATCAAAAGCCCTACCAGATACGCAGTATTTT. The encoded protein is CASSIRSKALPDTQYF.

The table lists this clone with a count of one. DNA of the CDR3: TGTGCCAGCAGACCACAGGCGACAGATACGCAGTATTTT. Translation: CASRPQATDTQYF. The V call is TRBV12-3 or TRBV12-4, the J call TRBJ2-3; possible D gene TRBD1, 5 bases. Trimming took 6 bases from V and 3 from J, leaving 10 bases between them. The CDR3 sequence is 13 residues long.

The chain joins TRBV19 to TRBJ1-1; 7 bases align to TRBD1. From germline, CDR1 is LNHDA and CDR2 SQIVND (reference sequence). V was pared by 6 bases and J by 1 base, with 5 bases of the junction left unmatched. The CDR3 runs to 14 residues. CDR3 residues: CASRDRPGNTEAFF. As DNA, the CDR3 is TGTGCCAGTAGGGACAGGCCGGGGAACACTGAAGCTTTCTTT. The whole variable domain, filled in from reference TRBV19 and TRBJ1-1, reads DGGITQSPKYLFRKEGQNVTLSCEQNLNHDAMYWYRQDPGQGLRLIYYSQIVNDFQKGDIAEGYSVSREKKESFPLTVTSAQKNPTAFYLCASRDRPGNTEAFFGQGTRLTVV.

V and J are TRBV2 and TRBJ1-2; 9 positions agree with TRBD1. After removal of 4 bases from V and 8 bases from J, the junction contained 11 bases not matched to a gene. CDR1 and CDR2 (germline): SNHLY, FYNNEI. The CDR3 extends over 15 amino acids. CDR3 sequence (DNA): TGTGCCAGCAGTGGGCACAAACAGGGGGCTCGAGGCTACACCTTC. Amino acids: CASSGHKQGARGYTF.

The chain is built from TRBV18 and TRBJ2-2, with D possibly TRBD1 on 6 matching bases. The V and J ends lost 5 bases and 6 bases respectively, with 19 bases between them. The CDR3 is made up of 16 amino acids. Germline assignment: CDR1 KGHSH and CDR2 LQKENI. The CDR3 loop reads CASSSNRERGPGELFF. The CDR3 region has the DNA TGTGCCAGCTCATCAAACAGGGAAAGAGGGCCCGGGGAGCTGTTTTTT.

The chain is built from TRBV6-5 and TRBJ2-1; 12 nucleotides match TRBD2. Per the germline V gene, CDR1 is MNHEY and CDR2 is SVGAGI. V shed 7 bases, J shed 8 bases, and the junction held 9 bases outside the gene matches. The CDR3 extends over 15 amino acids. The CDR3 spells CASMRTSGVPDEQFF. CDR3 in DNA: TGTGCCAGCATGAGGACTAGCGGGGTCCCCGATGAGCAGTTCTTC.

The chain employs TRBV11-1 and TRBJ2-5; D possibly corresponds to TRBD1 (6 bases). Trimming left V 5 bases short and J 3 bases short, with 10 bases between. The CDR3 is 13 amino acids. Germline V gene data show CDR1 as SGHAT and CDR2 as FQDESV (reference sequence). In DNA form, the CDR3 reads TGTGCCAGCAGCCCGTGGACAGAAGAGACCCAGTACTTC. Translating it yields CASSPWTEETQYF.

This clone appeared a single time. This chain uses TRBV6-5 with TRBJ1-6; perhaps TRBD1 as D (5 bases). Germline V gives CDR1 MNHEY, CDR2 SVGAGI. This CDR3 comprises 14 residues. With 6 bases removed from V and 7 bases from J, the gap between germline ends came to 13 bases. The CDR3: CASRNGGLNSPLHF. The CDR3 DNA reads as TGTGCCAGCAGAAACGGGGGACTAAATTCACCCCTCCACTTT.

This rearrangement joins TRBV14 to TRBJ2-1, with 7 bases lining up with TRBD1. Looked up from germline, CDR1 is SGHDN and CDR2 is FVKESK. This CDR3 contains 15 residues. Trimming cost V 3 bases and J 1 base; bases outside gene matches: 3. The CDR3 DNA reads as TGTGCCAGCAGCCACCGGGACAGTTCCTACAATGAGCAGTTCTTC. Translated: CASSHRDSSYNEQFF.